This TCR beta chain was sequenced during a study of Ad26.COV2.S vaccination and SARS-CoV-2 variants. Study-level background: As a participant in COV1001, the donor was in the Ad26.COV2.S trial arm. Overall study findings and caveats: Responses of T cells in total may have been underestimated by the TCR breadth and depth analyses.

Treatment: around 19 received Ad26.COV2.S at low or high dose, single or two shots; about 5 received placebo; per-sample allocation not given. Day 63 after the first injection of vaccine or placebo was the sampling time. It was an adult aged 18-55 years in Boston who was the donor. The germline gives CDR1 SNHLY, CDR2 FYNNEI. The ends were cut back, 5 bases at V and 0 bases at J, with 17 bases in the middle. This CDR3 has 17 amino acids. Repertoires were generated with immunoSEQ multiplex PCR, while TCRdb's copy carries only in-frame clones and drops some. The profile shows about 480,000 clones, around 85% of them singletons. As regards this clone: The antigen remains unidentified.

The TCR was taken from a person aged 18-60 years who received the Ad26.COV2.S COVID-19 vaccine or a placebo. Sample: peripheral blood, taken in a trial of Ad26.COV2.S vaccine versus placebo. This sequence joins TRBV2 and TRBJ1-5, with D tentatively TRBD1 (6 bases). The CDR3 here is CASSPRGKVTSNQPQHF. The CDR3, as DNA: TGTGCCAGCAGTCCCAGGGGCAAGGTGACTAGCAATCAGCCCCAGCATTTT.